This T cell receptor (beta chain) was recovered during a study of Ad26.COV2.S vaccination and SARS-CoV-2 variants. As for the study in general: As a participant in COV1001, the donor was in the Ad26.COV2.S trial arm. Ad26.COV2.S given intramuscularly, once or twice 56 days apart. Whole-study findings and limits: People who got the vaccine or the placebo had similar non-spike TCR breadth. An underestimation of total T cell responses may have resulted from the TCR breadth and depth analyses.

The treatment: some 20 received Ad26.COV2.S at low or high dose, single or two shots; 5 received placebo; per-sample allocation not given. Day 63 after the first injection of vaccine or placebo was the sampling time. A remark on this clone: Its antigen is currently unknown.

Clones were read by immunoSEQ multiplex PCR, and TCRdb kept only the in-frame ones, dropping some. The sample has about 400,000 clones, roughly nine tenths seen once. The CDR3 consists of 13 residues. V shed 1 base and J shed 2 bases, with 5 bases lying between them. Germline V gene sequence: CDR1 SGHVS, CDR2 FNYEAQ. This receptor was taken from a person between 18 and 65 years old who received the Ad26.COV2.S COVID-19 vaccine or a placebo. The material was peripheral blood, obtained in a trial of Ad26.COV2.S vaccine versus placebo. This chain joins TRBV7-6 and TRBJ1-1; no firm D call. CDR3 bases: TGTGCCAGCAGCTTAGGTGAAAACACTGAAGCTTTCTTT. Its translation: CASSLGENTEAFF.